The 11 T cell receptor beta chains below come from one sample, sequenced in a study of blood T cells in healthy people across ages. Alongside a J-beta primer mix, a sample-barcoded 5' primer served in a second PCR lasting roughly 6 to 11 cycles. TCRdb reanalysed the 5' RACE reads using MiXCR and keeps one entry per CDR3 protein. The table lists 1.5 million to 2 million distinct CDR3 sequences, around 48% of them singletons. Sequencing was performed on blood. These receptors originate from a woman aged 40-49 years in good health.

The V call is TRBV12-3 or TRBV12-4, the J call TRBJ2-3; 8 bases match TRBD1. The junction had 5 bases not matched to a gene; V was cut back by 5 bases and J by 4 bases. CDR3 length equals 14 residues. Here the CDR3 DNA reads TGTGCCAGCAGTGAGGACAGGGCTCCAGATACGCAGTATTTT. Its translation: CASSEDRAPDTQYF.

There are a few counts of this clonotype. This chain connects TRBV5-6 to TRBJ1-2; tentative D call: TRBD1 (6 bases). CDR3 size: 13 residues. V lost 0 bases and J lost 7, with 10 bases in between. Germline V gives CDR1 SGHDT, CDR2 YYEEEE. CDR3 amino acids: CASSLAQGSGYTF. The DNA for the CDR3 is TGTGCCAGCAGCTTGGCCCAGGGGTCTGGCTACACCTTC.

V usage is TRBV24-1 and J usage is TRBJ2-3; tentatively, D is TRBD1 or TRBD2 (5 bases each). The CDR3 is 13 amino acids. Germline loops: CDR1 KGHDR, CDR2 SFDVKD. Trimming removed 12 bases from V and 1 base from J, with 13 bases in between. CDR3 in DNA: TGTGCCGGCCGGGACCCCCGCACAGATACGCAGTATTTT. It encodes CAGRDPRTDTQYF.

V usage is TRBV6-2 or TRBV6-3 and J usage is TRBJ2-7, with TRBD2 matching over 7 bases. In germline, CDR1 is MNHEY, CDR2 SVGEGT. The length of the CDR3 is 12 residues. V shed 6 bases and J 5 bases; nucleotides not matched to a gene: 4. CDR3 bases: TGTGCCAGCAGCTTTCTAGCGGACGAGCAGTACTTC. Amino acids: CASSFLADEQYF.

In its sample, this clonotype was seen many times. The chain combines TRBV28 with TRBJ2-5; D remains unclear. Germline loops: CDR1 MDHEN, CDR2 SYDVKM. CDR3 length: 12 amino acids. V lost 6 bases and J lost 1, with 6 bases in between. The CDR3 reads CASRRPQETQYF. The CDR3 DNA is TGTGCCAGCAGAAGACCCCAAGAGACCCAGTACTTC.

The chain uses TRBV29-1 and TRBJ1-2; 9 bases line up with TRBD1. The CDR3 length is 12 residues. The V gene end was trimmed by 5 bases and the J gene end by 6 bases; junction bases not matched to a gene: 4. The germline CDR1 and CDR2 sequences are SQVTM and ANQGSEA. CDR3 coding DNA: TGCAGCGTTAAGACAGGGGGAGATGGCTACACCTTC. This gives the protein CSVKTGGDGYTF.

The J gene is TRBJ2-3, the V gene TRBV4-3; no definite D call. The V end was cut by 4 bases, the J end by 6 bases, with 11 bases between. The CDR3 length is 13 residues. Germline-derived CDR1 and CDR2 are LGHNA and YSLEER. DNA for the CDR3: TGCGCCAGCAGCCCCGGGCCCTACGATACGCAGTATTTT. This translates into CASSPGPYDTQYF.

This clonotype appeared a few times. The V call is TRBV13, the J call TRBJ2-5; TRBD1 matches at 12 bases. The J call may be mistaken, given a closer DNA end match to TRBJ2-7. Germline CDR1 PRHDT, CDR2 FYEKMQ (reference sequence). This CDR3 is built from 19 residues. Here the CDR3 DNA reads TGTGCCAGCAGCCTGATTCCTTCTATTCTGGGACAGGGGGCTTCCGAGCAGTACTTC. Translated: CASSLIPSILGQGASEQYF.

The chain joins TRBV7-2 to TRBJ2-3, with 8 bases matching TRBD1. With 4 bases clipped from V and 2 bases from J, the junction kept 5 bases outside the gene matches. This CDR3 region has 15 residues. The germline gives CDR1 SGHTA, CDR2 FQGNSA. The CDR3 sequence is CASSSRQGYTDTQYF. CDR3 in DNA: TGTGCCAGCAGCTCCCGACAGGGGTACACAGATACGCAGTATTTT.

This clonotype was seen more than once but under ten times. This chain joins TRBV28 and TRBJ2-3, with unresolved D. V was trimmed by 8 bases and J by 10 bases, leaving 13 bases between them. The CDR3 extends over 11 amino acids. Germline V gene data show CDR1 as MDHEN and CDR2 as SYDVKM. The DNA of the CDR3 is TGTGCCAGCCAATCCCAGTTTTCGCAGTATTTT. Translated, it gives CASQSQFSQYF.

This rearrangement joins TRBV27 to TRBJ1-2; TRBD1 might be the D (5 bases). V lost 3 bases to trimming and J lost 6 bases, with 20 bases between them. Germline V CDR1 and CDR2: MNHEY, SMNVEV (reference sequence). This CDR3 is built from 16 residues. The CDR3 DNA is TGTGCCAGCAGTTTCGGGTCGGGATCCCGGACAAATGGCTACACCTTC. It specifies CASSFGSGSRTNGYTF.